Following are 15 T cell receptor beta chains from one sample sequenced in a study of T cells in Graves' hyperthyroidism and ophthalmopathy. Amplification yielded TCR beta CDR3 regions, with RNA transcripts as the source. First-round RT-PCR targeting the TCR CDR3 was performed with the HTBI primer set. MiXCR, applied by TCRdb to the multiplex PCR reads, yields one record per CDR3 protein. This table holds under 250,000 distinct CDR3 sequences, roughly a quarter found once. Input material: blood. Receptors originate from a woman between 40 and 50 years old with Graves' ophthalmopathy.

This clonotype has at least ten counts. The V gene is TRBV29-1, the J gene TRBJ2-2; the D gene is possibly TRBD1 (6 bases). In germline, CDR1 is SQVTM, CDR2 ANQGSEA. V lost 6 bases and J lost 7, with 18 bases in between. The CDR3 has 14 residues. The CDR3 spells CSVPLTGMVGELFF. Here the CDR3 DNA reads TGCAGCGTCCCGCTTACAGGGATGGTCGGGGAGCTGTTTTTT.

Ten or more counts support this clonotype. The gene calls are TRBV20-1 and TRBJ2-5; the match to TRBD2 covers 8 bases. Germline CDR1 DFQATT, CDR2 SNEGSKA (reference sequence). The CDR3 extends over 13 amino acids. Unmatched junction bases numbered 5, after V lost 7 bases and J lost 1 base. CDR3 in DNA: TGCAGTGGTAGCGGGACACCCCAAGAGACCCAGTACTTC. It yields the protein CSGSGTPQETQYF.

This clonotype has at least ten counts. The chain employs TRBV27 and TRBJ2-7; the D gene is possibly TRBD2 (5 bases). The germline gives CDR1 MNHEY, CDR2 SMNVEV (reference sequence). CDR3 size: 13 residues. V lost 1 base and J lost 6, with 10 bases in between. In DNA form, the CDR3 reads TGTGCCAGCAGTTTATTTCTAGCTAGCGAGCAGTACTTC. Translated: CASSLFLASEQYF.

Comments on this clonotype: Just one base apart from a much larger clone, this may be a read error. This chain joins TRBV20-1 and TRBJ2-7; no reliable D call. The germline V gene has CDR1 DFQATT and CDR2 SNEGSKA (reference sequence). This CDR3 region has 17 residues. For the CDR3, the DNA is TGCAGTGCTAGAAGATTTGCTCACACCGAGCTCTCCTACGGGCAGTACTTC. Its translation: CSARRFAHTELSYGQYF.

The V call is TRBV27, the J call TRBJ2-7; a possible D gene is TRBD2 (5 bases). Germline V gene lookup returns CDR1 MNHEY and CDR2 SMNVEV (reference sequence). The CDR3 covers 15 residues. V was clipped by 6 bases and J by 3 bases, with 18 bases between them. CDR3 sequence reads: CASRYKGSFVYEQYF. The CDR3 DNA follows: TGTGCCAGCAGGTATAAAGGGAGCTTCGTCTACGAGCAGTACTTC.

In its sample, this clonotype was seen a few times. The chain joins TRBV28 to TRBJ2-7; no clear D. CDR3 length: 13 amino acids. Germline assignment: CDR1 MDHEN and CDR2 SYDVKM. Trimming cost V 2 bases and J 7 bases, with 12 bases left between them. In nucleotides, the CDR3 is TGTGCCAGCAGTTTAGGGCGGATAGGGGAGCAGTACTTC. This gives the protein CASSLGRIGEQYF.

This clonotype was counted only a few times. J is TRBJ2-5 and V is TRBV12-3 or TRBV12-4; TRBD2 aligns across 8 bases. J was trimmed by 4 bases and V by 3 bases; bases with no gene match: 4. The CDR3 length is 14 residues. This CDR3 reads CASSFPSGGETQYF. Here the CDR3 DNA reads TGTGCCAGCAGTTTCCCGAGCGGGGGAGAGACCCAGTACTTC.

The chain is built from TRBV7-3 and TRBJ2-7; the D call may be TRBD1 or TRBD2 (7 bases each). Germline lookup yields CDR1 SGHTA and CDR2 FQGTGA. The CDR3 loop spans 17 amino acids. V gave up 5 bases and J gave up 2 bases, with 22 bases separating them. Here the CDR3 reads CASSQGGHDELPYEQYF. CDR3 in DNA: TGTGCCAGCAGCCAGGGGGGGCACGACGAACTTCCCTACGAGCAGTACTTC.

The table lists this clonotype with many counts. The chain employs TRBV5-1 and TRBJ2-7; 8 bases fit TRBD2. The CDR3 covers 16 residues. J was trimmed by 0 bases and V by 5 bases; bases with no gene match: 10. Germline CDR1 reads SGHRS; CDR2 reads YFSETQ. For the CDR3, the DNA is TGCGCCAGCAGTCCGATTACTAGCGGAAGCTCCTACGAGCAGTACTTC. It specifies CASSPITSGSSYEQYF.

This clonotype occurred many times. The chain carries TRBV5-1 and TRBJ2-4; D ambiguous. The CDR3 sequence is 14 residues long. Germline CDR1 and CDR2: SGHRS and YFSETQ. The V gene lost 0 bases and the J gene lost 3 bases, with 7 bases spanning the gap. The CDR3 DNA is TGCGCCAGCAGCTTGGGGGGAATCAAAAACATTCAGTACTTC. This gives the protein CASSLGGIKNIQYF.

This clonotype was detected ten times or more. The chain recombines TRBV7-8 with TRBJ1-3, with D possibly TRBD1 on 6 matching bases. The CDR3 is 15 residues long. In germline, CDR1 is SGHVS, CDR2 FQNEAQ. V shed 2 bases and J shed 3 bases, with 11 bases lying between them. CDR3 protein: CASSLTGTGGNTIYF. DNA of the CDR3: TGTGCCAGCAGCTTAACAGGGACGGGTGGAAACACCATATATTTT.

There are many counts of this clonotype. The DNA of the CDR3 is TGTGCCAGCAGTGAAATCAGGGGGCGGTACGAGCAGTACTTC. Encoded protein: CASSEIRGRYEQYF. The chain links TRBV6-1 to TRBJ2-7; TRBD1 agrees at 8 bases. Trimming cost V 2 bases and J 4 bases; bases outside gene matches: 4. The CDR3 consists of 14 residues. Germline values: CDR1 MNHNS, CDR2 SASEGT.

This chain joins TRBV28 and TRBJ1-1; D is ambiguous. CDR3 length: 12 amino acids. Germline values: CDR1 MDHEN, CDR2 SYDVKM. V lost 8 bases to trimming and J lost 3 bases, with 10 bases between them. The CDR3 DNA is TGTGCCAGCCTCAGTTGGGACACTGAAGCTTTCTTT. Translating it yields CASLSWDTEAFF.

The chain uses TRBV7-6 and TRBJ2-7; TRBD2 matches at 12 bases. V lost 2 bases, J lost 3 bases, and 5 bases stayed unmatched. Per germline, CDR1 SGHVS and CDR2 FNYEAQ. The CDR3 length is 16 residues. The CDR3 nucleotides read TGTGCCAGCAGCTTAATGACTAGCGGGAGTAGCTACGAGCAGTACTTC. This sequence encodes CASSLMTSGSSYEQYF.

Points on this clonotype: An end of the junction differs from the germline gene, which may be a read error. V is TRBV11-3 and J is TRBJ2-5; 12 nucleotides line up with TRBD1. The V gene's germline CDR1 is SGHNT and CDR2 YENEEA. CDR3 length: 16 residues. The CDR3 is CASSLAGTGGQETQYF. The CDR3 region has the DNA TGTGCCAGCAGCTTGGCCGGGACAGGGGGCCAAGAGACTCAGTACTTC.